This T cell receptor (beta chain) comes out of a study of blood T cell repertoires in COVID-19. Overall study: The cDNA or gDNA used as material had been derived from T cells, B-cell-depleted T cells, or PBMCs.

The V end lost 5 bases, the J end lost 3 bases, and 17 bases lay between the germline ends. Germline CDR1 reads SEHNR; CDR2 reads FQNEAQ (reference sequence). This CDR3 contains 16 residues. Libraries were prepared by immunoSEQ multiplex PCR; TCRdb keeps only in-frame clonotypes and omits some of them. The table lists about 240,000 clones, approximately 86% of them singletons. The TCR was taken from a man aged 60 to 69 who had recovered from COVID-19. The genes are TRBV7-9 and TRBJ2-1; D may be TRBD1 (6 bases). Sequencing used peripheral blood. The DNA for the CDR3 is TGTGCCAGCAGCCCCCATCAAGGGACAATCTACAATGAGCAGTTCTTC. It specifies CASSPHQGTIYNEQFF.